This entry lists 29 T cell receptor beta chains sequenced from one sample in a study of T cell responses to AZD1222 COVID-19 vaccine. Profiling relied on immunoSEQ multiplex PCR, and the TCRdb table lists in-frame clones only, not all of them. The sample consists of roughly 140,000 clones, 90% of them appearing once. Specimen: peripheral blood, collected on day 0 of AZD1222 vaccination. These TCRs come from an adult in good health.

The rearrangement joins TRBV5-4 to TRBJ2-7; the D is unclear. With 0 bases removed from V and 4 bases from J, the gap between germline ends came to 8 bases. Germline lookup yields CDR1 SGHNT and CDR2 YYREEE (reference sequence). CDR3 length: 13 residues. CDR3 protein: CASSLGLLYEQYF. The CDR3 DNA reads as TGTGCCAGCAGCTTGGGACTTCTATACGAGCAGTACTTC.

This rearrangement joins TRBV24-1 to TRBJ2-3; TRBD2 aligns across 9 bases. The CDR3 runs 15 residues. Germline-derived CDR1 and CDR2 are KGHDR and SFDVKD. V shed 4 bases, J shed 9 bases, and the junction held 10 bases outside the gene matches. CDR3: CATSEVKREVNTQYF. For the CDR3, the DNA is TGTGCCACCAGTGAGGTAAAGCGGGAGGTTAACACGCAGTATTTT.

Turning to this clone: Other DNA sequences of this sample code for an identical CDR3. The rearrangement links TRBV12-3 or TRBV12-4 to TRBJ1-2; 9 bases match TRBD1. This CDR3 is built from 13 residues. The J segment lost 7 bases and the V segment lost 3 bases, leaving 3 bases of the junction unmatched. DNA of the CDR3: TGTGCCAGCAGTTTGACAGGGGGATCTGGCTACACCTTC. This codes for CASSLTGGSGYTF.

A few counts support this clone. This chain uses TRBV4-2 with TRBJ2-1; 8 positions agree with TRBD2. The J segment lost 7 bases and the V segment lost 0 bases, leaving 5 bases of the junction unmatched. Germline-derived CDR1 and CDR2 are LGHNA and YNFKEQ. The CDR3 extends over 15 amino acids. CDR3 coding DNA: TGTGCCAGCAGCCAAGACGAGACTAGCGCGAATGAGCAGTTCTTC. This encodes CASSQDETSANEQFF.

This chain connects TRBV7-9 to TRBJ2-2; 9 bases fit TRBD1. Germline V CDR1 and CDR2: SEHNR, FQNEAQ (reference sequence). The junction had 11 bases not matched to a gene; V was cut back by 3 bases and J by 6 bases. The CDR3 has 17 residues. The CDR3 is CASSFPPGTGFAGELFF. In nucleotides, the CDR3 is TGTGCCAGCAGCTTCCCCCCCGGGACAGGGTTCGCCGGGGAGCTGTTTTTT. Full variable domain (remainder filled in from reference TRBV7-9 and TRBJ2-2): DTGVSQNPRHKITKRGQNVTFRCDPISEHNRLYWYRQTLGQGPEFLTYFQNEAQLEKSRLLSDRFSAERPKGSFSTLEIQRTEQGDSAMYLCASSFPPGTGFAGELFFGEGSRLTVL.

The rearrangement uses TRBV30 and TRBJ2-3, with 9 nucleotides matching TRBD1. J was trimmed by 6 bases and V by 2 bases; bases with no gene match: 24. CDR1 GTSNPN and CDR2 SVGIG come from the germline V gene (reference sequence). There are 20 residues in the CDR3. CDR3 coding DNA: TGTGCCTGGAGTCTGAAGGGACAGGGCACAGTTCTGAGCGCTTTGGATACGCAGTATTTT. Translating gives CAWSLKGQGTVLSALDTQYF.

This chain links TRBV27 with TRBJ2-5; tentative D call: TRBD1 (6 bases). The CDR3 has 14 amino acids. V was pared by 6 bases and J by 5 bases, with 16 bases between. CDR1 MNHEY and CDR2 SMNVEV come from the germline V gene (reference sequence). CDR3: CASSPGQGWETQYF. As DNA, the CDR3 is TGTGCCAGCAGCCCGGGGCAGGGGTGGGAGACCCAGTACTTC.

V gene TRBV20-1 combines with J gene TRBJ2-4, with 7 nucleotides matching TRBD2. The CDR3 spans 14 residues. CDR1 is DFQATT and CDR2 is SNEGSKA in the germline V gene (reference sequence). The V gene end was trimmed by 3 bases and the J gene end by 10 bases; junction bases not matched to a gene: 12. The CDR3 loop is CSASFSGGEGIQYF. The CDR3 DNA reads TGCAGTGCTAGTTTCAGCGGAGGGGAGGGTATTCAGTACTTC.

This rearrangement joins TRBV7-7 to TRBJ1-1; the D gene is possibly TRBD1 (6 bases). The CDR3 is 18 amino acids. CDR1 and CDR2 from the germline V gene are SSHAT and FNYEAQ (reference sequence). CDR3 coding DNA: TGTGCGGGGGCGGGGACAATTCCTGGGGGCCTAATGAACACTGAAGCTTTCTTT. Translation gives CAGAGTIPGGLMNTEAFF.

The rearrangement uses TRBV5-1 and TRBJ1-1; the D is unclear. V dropped 5 bases and J dropped 0 bases, with 26 bases sitting between them. The CDR3 loop spans 19 amino acids. CDR1 and CDR2 (germline): SGHRS, YFSETQ. CDR3 in DNA: TGCGCCAGCAGGCTGACGGCCGTGGCTTTCCAAGTGATGAACACTGAAGCTTTCTTT. Its protein is CASRLTAVAFQVMNTEAFF.

The chain is built from TRBV3-1 (or the pseudogene TRBV3-2) and TRBJ2-1; 12 nucleotides agree with TRBD2. This CDR3 region has 16 residues. Germline assignment: CDR1 LGHDT and CDR2 YNNKEL (reference sequence). Trimming at V came to 7 bases and at J to 7 bases, leaving 11 bases not matched to a gene. The CDR3 is CASTLDGLAGRNEQFF. As DNA, the CDR3 is TGTGCCAGCACCCTAGATGGACTAGCGGGAAGAAATGAGCAGTTCTTC.

This clone was seen only once. The gene calls are TRBV7-9 and TRBJ2-1; 10 positions agree with TRBD2. Unmatched junction bases numbered 0, after V lost 0 bases and J lost 4 bases. This CDR3 is 15 amino acids long. CDR1 and CDR2 from the germline V gene are SEHNR and FQNEAQ (reference sequence). CDR3 sequence (DNA): TGTGCCAGCAGCTTAGCTAGCGGGGGGTACAATGAGCAGTTCTTC. Its translation is CASSLASGGYNEQFF.

The gene calls are TRBV10-3 and TRBJ1-3; no reliable D call. The ends were cut back, 10 bases at V and 0 bases at J, with 13 bases in the middle. Germline CDR1 ENHRY, CDR2 SYGVKD. The CDR3 is 14 amino acids. The CDR3 coding sequence is TGTGCCACTACGGACGGAAACTCTGGAAACACCATATATTTT. This gives the protein CATTDGNSGNTIYF.

This clone was detected once. This chain uses TRBV24-1 with TRBJ2-5; possibly TRBD2 for D (6 bases). The germline V and J ends were trimmed by 2 bases and 10 bases, with 10 bases remaining between them. In germline, CDR1 is KGHDR, CDR2 SFDVKD. This CDR3 is built from 12 residues. CDR3 loop: CATSDSEEGQYF. The CDR3 coding sequence is TGTGCCACCAGTGATTCCGAGGAGGGCCAGTACTTC.

The genes are TRBV11-3 and TRBJ2-7; a possible D gene is TRBD2 (7 bases). V dropped 1 base and J dropped 0 bases, with 19 bases sitting between them. Germline CDR1 and CDR2: SGHNT and YENEEA. This CDR3 has 18 residues. This CDR3 reads CASSLGWGGTPSSYEQYF. The CDR3 nucleotides are TGTGCCAGCAGCTTAGGATGGGGGGGGACACCGAGCTCCTACGAGCAGTACTTC.

This chain links TRBV6-2 or TRBV6-3 with TRBJ1-5; D not resolved. Germline CDR1 MNHEY, CDR2 SVGEGT. V shed 2 bases and J shed 5 bases, with 16 bases lying between them. The CDR3 sequence is 16 residues long. The CDR3 reads CASSYGPGGADQPQHF. In DNA form, the CDR3 reads TGTGCCAGCAGTTACGGCCCAGGCGGCGCGGATCAGCCCCAGCATTTT.

The CDR3 protein is CASSPWDRINEQFF. CDR3 bases: TGTGCCAGCTCACCTTGGGACCGAATCAATGAGCAGTTCTTC. The chain recombines TRBV18 with TRBJ2-1; D assignment may be TRBD1 or TRBD2 (5 bases each). The CDR3 covers 14 residues. V was trimmed by 3 bases and J by 6 bases, leaving 12 bases between them. Germline CDR1 reads KGHSH; CDR2 reads LQKENI.

J is TRBJ2-3 and V is TRBV2; no clear D. Germline V gene data show CDR1 as SNHLY and CDR2 as FYNNEI. V shed 7 bases and J shed 2 bases, with 16 bases lying between them. The CDR3 is made up of 15 amino acids. The chain's CDR3 is CASTYGLGVTDTQYF. DNA for the CDR3: TGTGCCAGCACTTATGGGCTGGGTGTCACAGATACGCAGTATTTT.

The CDR3 loop is CASSFQDRAGNTIYF. CDR3 bases: TGTGCCAGCAGCTTTCAAGATAGAGCTGGAAACACCATATATTTT. V is TRBV7-2 and J is TRBJ1-3; no firm D call. The CDR3 extends over 15 amino acids. Germline CDR1 and CDR2: SGHTA and FQGNSA. The V gene lost 3 bases and the J gene lost 2 bases, with 11 bases spanning the gap.

The V call is TRBV29-1, the J call TRBJ2-7; no reliable D call. The ends were cut back, 4 bases at V and 7 bases at J, with 17 bases in the middle. CDR3 length: 13 residues. CDR1 and CDR2 (germline): SQVTM, ANQGSEA. The CDR3 loop is CSVGRATELEQYF. In DNA form, the CDR3 reads TGCAGCGTTGGAAGGGCTACGGAATTGGAGCAGTACTTC.

The chain has TRBV6-1 and TRBJ1-5; 7 bases are a match to TRBD1. Germline trimming cut 3 bases from V and 2 bases from J; bases unmatched to any gene: 7. This CDR3 has 16 amino acids. Looked up from germline, CDR1 is MNHNS and CDR2 is SASEGT. CDR3 region: CASSETGWAGNQPQHF. The CDR3 nucleotides are TGTGCCAGCAGTGAGACAGGGTGGGCGGGCAATCAGCCCCAGCATTTT.

This clone was seen a handful of times. The J gene is TRBJ2-7, the V gene TRBV27; D remains ambiguous. Germline lookup yields CDR1 MNHEY and CDR2 SMNVEV (reference sequence). CDR3 size: 10 residues. Trimming removed 8 bases from V and 7 bases from J, with 9 bases in between. Here the CDR3 reads CASGVTEQYF. The CDR3 nucleotides are TGTGCCAGCGGGGTAACAGAGCAGTACTTC.

The V gene is TRBV9, the J gene TRBJ2-7; TRBD2 aligns across 8 bases. Per germline, CDR1 SGDLS and CDR2 YYNGEE. The ends lost 0 bases at V and 6 bases at J; junction bases unmatched: 5. This CDR3 is built from 14 residues. Here the CDR3 reads CASSVGAGGGEQYF. CDR3 sequence (DNA): TGTGCCAGCAGCGTAGGGGCGGGGGGCGGCGAGCAGTACTTC.

This rearrangement joins TRBV5-1 to TRBJ2-1, with 10 bases lining up with TRBD2. The V segment lost 0 bases and the J segment 5 bases; nucleotides outside the gene matches: 2. The CDR3 is made up of 15 amino acids. Germline V gives CDR1 SGHRS, CDR2 YFSETQ. CDR3 coding DNA: TGCGCCAGCAGCTTGGTACTAGCGGGACACAATGAGCAGTTCTTC. This codes for CASSLVLAGHNEQFF.

The genes are TRBV3-1 (or the pseudogene TRBV3-2) and TRBJ2-7; either TRBD1 or TRBD2 may supply D (5 bases each). This CDR3 has 14 amino acids. CDR1 and CDR2 from the germline V gene are LGHDT and YNNKEL (reference sequence). Trimming left V 3 bases short and J 6 bases short, with 15 bases between. CDR3: CASSQGEELSEQYF. CDR3 in DNA: TGTGCCAGCAGCCAGGGGGAAGAGCTCTCCGAGCAGTACTTC.

This sequence joins TRBV29-1 and TRBJ2-1; D gene unclear. The germline CDR1 and CDR2 sequences are SQVTM and ANQGSEA. Trimming took off 3 bases at V and 0 bases at J, with 18 bases between the two ends. The CDR3 consists of 17 residues. CDR3 nucleotide sequence: TGCAGCGTTGAGACGCCGGCCCGATTCTACTCCTACAATGAGCAGTTCTTC. The encoded protein is CSVETPARFYSYNEQFF.

V gene TRBV24-1 combines with J gene TRBJ1-4, with a weak D call TRBD1 (6 bases). This CDR3 is built from 15 residues. V lost 4 bases, J lost 2 bases, and 10 bases lay in between. Germline assignment: CDR1 KGHDR and CDR2 SFDVKD. Here the CDR3 reads CATSDQQGTNEKLFF. In nucleotides, the CDR3 is TGTGCCACCAGTGACCAACAGGGTACTAATGAAAAACTGTTTTTT.

The rearrangement joins TRBV19 to TRBJ1-4, with TRBD1 as a possible D gene (5 bases). CDR1 is LNHDA and CDR2 is SQIVND in the germline V gene (reference sequence). V was pared by 7 bases and J by 3 bases, with 15 bases between. The CDR3 has 15 amino acids. The CDR3 sequence: CASTSTGVANEKLFF. The CDR3, as DNA: TGTGCCAGTACGTCAACAGGCGTGGCTAATGAAAAACTGTTTTTT.

CDR3 bases: TGTGCCAGCAGCGTAGAACACCCCAGCCCGGAGTATTTT. Its protein product is CASSVEHPSPEYF. This chain links TRBV9 with TRBJ2-3; D gene uncertain. Trimming removed 0 bases from V and 13 bases from J, with 15 bases in between. Per the germline V gene, CDR1 is SGDLS and CDR2 is YYNGEE. This CDR3 contains 13 residues. Looking up the rest from reference TRBV9 and TRBJ2-3 gives the full variable domain: DSGVTQTPKHLITATGQRVTLRCSPRSGDLSVYWYQQSLDQGLQFLIQYYNGEERAKGNILERFSAQQFPDLHSELNLSSLELGDSALYFCASSVEHPSPEYFGPGTRLTVL.